This entry lists 21 T cell receptor beta chains sequenced from one sample in a study of blood T cell repertoires in COVID-19. Profiling relied on immunoSEQ multiplex PCR, and the TCRdb table lists in-frame clones only, not all of them. The data contain fewer than 150,000 clones, approximately 88% of them singletons. Source material: peripheral blood. The receptor set was obtained from a woman aged 25-40 years who had recovered from COVID-19.

Only a few counts were recorded for this clone. The chain links TRBV7-9 to TRBJ2-5; TRBD2 matches at 7 bases. The germline gives CDR1 SEHNR, CDR2 FQNEAQ (reference sequence). The CDR3 spans 14 residues. V gave up 5 bases and J gave up 4 bases; unmatched junction bases: 7. CDR3 sequence (DNA): TGTGCCAGCAGCCGGGGACTATCCTCAGAGACCCAGTACTTC. It specifies CASSRGLSSETQYF.

This clone showed up just once. V and J are TRBV12-3 or TRBV12-4 and TRBJ2-3; D uncertain. The CDR3 consists of 13 residues. Trimming cost V 3 bases and J 3 bases, with 7 bases left between them. CDR3 coding DNA: TGTGCCAGCAGTTTTGGCCCTACAGATACGCAGTATTTT. It yields the protein CASSFGPTDTQYF.

Only one count was recorded for this clone. This chain connects TRBV6-5 to TRBJ2-7; 9 nucleotides line up with TRBD1. Trimming at V came to 0 bases and at J to 1 base, leaving 4 bases not matched to a gene. Germline CDR1 and CDR2: MNHEY and SVGAGI. There are 16 residues in the CDR3. CDR3 protein: CASSYSGTGLSYEQYF. The CDR3 nucleotides are TGTGCCAGCAGTTACTCCGGGACAGGGCTATCCTACGAGCAGTACTTC.

V is TRBV4-2 and J is TRBJ1-1; TRBD1 is a possible D gene (5 bases). The CDR3 extends over 16 amino acids. Germline V CDR1 and CDR2: LGHNA, YNFKEQ. V lost 0 bases, J lost 1 base, and 12 bases lay in between. In DNA, the CDR3 is TGTGCCAGCAGCCAAGATGTCGACAGCTGGAACACTGAAGCTTTCTTT. It specifies CASSQDVDSWNTEAFF.

This clone showed up many times. The gene calls are TRBV14 and TRBJ1-2; D gene uncertain. Germline lookup yields CDR1 SGHDN and CDR2 FVKESK. This CDR3 is 14 amino acids long. V lost 4 bases and J 0 bases, leaving 9 bases between the germline ends. The CDR3 sequence is CASSPRLPNYGYTF. CDR3 DNA sequence: TGTGCCAGCAGCCCGCGACTACCTAACTATGGCTACACCTTC. The full variable domain, its missing parts supplied by reference TRBV14 and TRBJ1-2, is EAGVTQFPSHSVIEKGQTVTLRCDPISGHDNLYWYRRVMGKEIKFLLHFVKESKQDESGMPNNRFLAERTGGTYSTLKVQPAELEDSGVYFCASSPRLPNYGYTFGSGTRLTVV.

The chain has TRBV3-1 (or the pseudogene TRBV3-2) and TRBJ2-3; D remains ambiguous. Trimming removed 0 bases at V and 4 bases at J, with 11 bases between. Germline V gene lookup returns CDR1 LGHDT and CDR2 YNNKEL (reference sequence). This CDR3 has 15 amino acids. For the CDR3, the DNA is TGTGCCAGCAGCCAAGATCCGGGTCGGGCAGATACGCAGTATTTT. This codes for CASSQDPGRADTQYF.

This clone was recorded only once. The J gene is TRBJ2-1, the V gene TRBV5-1, with D perhaps matching TRBD1 (6 bases). This CDR3 spans 16 amino acids. Germline loops: CDR1 SGHRS, CDR2 YFSETQ. Trimming took 5 bases from V and 0 from J, leaving 15 bases between them. The CDR3, as DNA: TGCGCCAGCAGAGTTACAGGGACCCGCTCCTACAATGAGCAGTTCTTC. It translates to CASRVTGTRSYNEQFF.

This chain links TRBV27 with TRBJ1-5; D is perhaps TRBD1 (6 bases). CDR1 and CDR2 (germline): MNHEY, SMNVEV (reference sequence). The CDR3 spans 17 residues. V lost 0 bases, J lost 0 bases, and 12 bases lay in between. CDR3 amino acids: CASSLSVRGHSNQPQHF. The CDR3 DNA is TGTGCCAGCAGTTTATCGGTCAGGGGCCATAGCAATCAGCCCCAGCATTTT.

V is TRBV4-1 and J is TRBJ1-2; weak D call: TRBD1 (5 bases). CDR1 is MGHRA and CDR2 is YSYEKL in the germline V gene. The CDR3 covers 14 residues. The V gene lost 0 bases and the J gene lost 5 bases, with 10 bases spanning the gap. The CDR3 bases are TGCGCCAGCAGCCAAGATCCGAAGGGGTATGGCTACACCTTC. Translating gives CASSQDPKGYGYTF.

V gene TRBV6-5 combines with J gene TRBJ1-1; TRBD1 matches 12 bases. Germline V CDR1 and CDR2: MNHEY, SVGAGI. This CDR3 is built from 14 residues. Unmatched junction bases numbered 11, after V lost 8 bases and J lost 10 bases. The CDR3 nucleotides read TGTGCCAGCTCCAGGGACAGGGGGCTCAATGGAGCTTTCTTT. It translates to CASSRDRGLNGAFF.

The V gene is TRBV6-1, the J gene TRBJ1-1; D unresolved. This CDR3 spans 15 amino acids. CDR1 is MNHNS and CDR2 is SASEGT in the germline V gene. V lost 0 bases to trimming and J lost 0 bases, with 8 bases between them. The CDR3 loop reads CASSEAARMNTEAFF. CDR3 DNA sequence: TGTGCCAGCAGTGAAGCGGCTCGAATGAACACTGAAGCTTTCTTT.

The chain links TRBV11-3 to TRBJ2-1, with 11 bases aligning to TRBD1. CDR3 length: 15 amino acids. V lost 5 bases to trimming and J lost 4 bases; unmatched junction nucleotides: 4. Germline assignment: CDR1 SGHNT and CDR2 YENEEA. The CDR3 here is CASSLGQGEYNEQFF. CDR3 nucleotide sequence: TGTGCCAGCAGCCTGGGACAGGGGGAATACAATGAGCAGTTCTTC.

This rearrangement joins TRBV7-9 to TRBJ2-7; TRBD2 aligns across 14 bases. Per the germline V gene, CDR1 is SEHNR and CDR2 is FQNEAQ (reference sequence). J lost 5 bases, V lost 5 bases, and 8 bases had no gene match. This CDR3 contains 16 residues. CDR3 DNA: TGTGCCAGCAGCGCCCGGACTAGCGGGAGGAGTAACGAGCAGTACTTC. Translation: CASSARTSGRSNEQYF.

The chain recombines TRBV7-9 with TRBJ2-1, with D possibly TRBD2 on 6 matching bases. The CDR3 is made up of 13 amino acids. V dropped 6 bases and J dropped 6 bases, with 12 bases sitting between them. Germline CDR1 is SEHNR and CDR2 is FQNEAQ (reference sequence). CDR3 coding DNA: TGTGCCAGCAGGTTCGGGAGCGCCAATGAGCAGTTCTTC. It encodes CASRFGSANEQFF.

The gene calls are TRBV4-1 and TRBJ1-5, with D uncertain. Trimming stripped 1 base from V and 0 bases from J, with 13 bases between. The CDR3 is 17 residues long. Per germline, CDR1 MGHRA and CDR2 YSYEKL. As DNA, the CDR3 is TGCGCCAGCAGCCAAGTGAATACAGCCAATAGCAATCAGCCCCAGCATTTT. Translated: CASSQVNTANSNQPQHF.

The chain combines TRBV14 with TRBJ1-1, with D uncertain. The CDR3 has 13 amino acids. From germline, CDR1 is SGHDN and CDR2 FVKESK. The V gene lost 0 bases and the J gene lost 7 bases, with 9 bases spanning the gap. The CDR3: CASSQDGGGEAFF. The CDR3 coding sequence is TGTGCCAGCAGCCAAGATGGTGGCGGTGAAGCTTTCTTT.

This chain connects TRBV3-1 (or the pseudogene TRBV3-2) to TRBJ2-7, with TRBD2 matching over 11 bases. Germline V gene data show CDR1 as LGHDT and CDR2 as YNNKEL (reference sequence). The CDR3 has 15 residues. The junction had 5 bases not matched to a gene; V was cut back by 6 bases and J by 1 base. CDR3 DNA: TGTGCCAGCAGACCGACTAGCGGGGCGTCCTACGAGCAGTACTTC. Encoded protein: CASRPTSGASYEQYF.

This clone was observed once. The genes are TRBV18 and TRBJ1-5; TRBD1 is a possible D gene (6 bases). Germline CDR1 and CDR2: KGHSH and LQKENI. Trimming pared 3 bases from V and 2 bases from J, leaving 23 bases between. CDR3 length: 19 residues. Written as DNA, the CDR3 is TGTGCCAGCTCACCTAATTTTGGGACGGACAGTCGCGGCAATCAGCCCCAGCATTTT. This encodes CASSPNFGTDSRGNQPQHF.

This chain connects TRBV14 to TRBJ2-3; D is possibly TRBD2 (7 bases). Trimming removed 6 bases from V and 2 bases from J, with 18 bases in between. This CDR3 region has 16 residues. From germline, CDR1 is SGHDN and CDR2 FVKESK. This CDR3 reads CASSLRWGGPTDTQYF. In DNA, the CDR3 is TGTGCCAGCAGTCTCCGGTGGGGGGGCCCCACAGATACGCAGTATTTT.

This chain connects TRBV11-2 to TRBJ2-3; 9 bases match TRBD1. The V and J ends lost 6 bases and 1 base, in that order; junction bases with no gene match: 5. CDR1 and CDR2 from the germline V gene are SGHAT and FQNNGV. The CDR3 spans 15 residues. The CDR3 sequence: CASRFTGGGTDTQYF. CDR3 in DNA: TGTGCCAGCAGATTCACAGGGGGCGGCACAGATACGCAGTATTTT.

This chain's CDR3 is CASRRGSMNTEAFF. The CDR3, as DNA: TGTGCCAGTAGGCGGGGCAGCATGAACACTGAAGCTTTCTTT. V gene TRBV19 combines with J gene TRBJ1-1, with D tentatively TRBD1 (5 bases). The CDR3 has 14 amino acids. Germline V gene data show CDR1 as LNHDA and CDR2 as SQIVND (reference sequence). V lost 6 bases, J lost 0 bases, and 11 bases lay in between.